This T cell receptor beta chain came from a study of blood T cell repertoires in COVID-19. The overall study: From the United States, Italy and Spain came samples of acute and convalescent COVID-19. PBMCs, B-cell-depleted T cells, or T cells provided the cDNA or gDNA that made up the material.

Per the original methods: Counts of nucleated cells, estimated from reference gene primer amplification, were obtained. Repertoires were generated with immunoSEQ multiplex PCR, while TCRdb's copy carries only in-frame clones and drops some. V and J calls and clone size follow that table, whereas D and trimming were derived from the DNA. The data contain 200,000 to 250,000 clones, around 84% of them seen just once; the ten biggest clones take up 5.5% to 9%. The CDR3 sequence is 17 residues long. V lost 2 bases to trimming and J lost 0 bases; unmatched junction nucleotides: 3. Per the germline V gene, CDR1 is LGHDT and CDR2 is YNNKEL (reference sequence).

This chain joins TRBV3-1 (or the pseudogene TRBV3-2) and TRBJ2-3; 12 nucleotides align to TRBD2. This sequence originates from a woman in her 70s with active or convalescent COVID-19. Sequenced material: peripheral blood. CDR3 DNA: TGTGCCAGCAGCCAAAGGACTAGCGGGGTGAGCACAGATACGCAGTATTTT. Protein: CASSQRTSGVSTDTQYF.